What follows are 15 T cell receptor beta chains derived from one specimen sequenced in a study of cytomegalovirus exposure and HLA in healthy donors. Method: immunoSEQ multiplex PCR; TCRdb's copy keeps in-frame clones and lacks some. The sample comprises 100,000 to 150,000 clones, 85% to 90% of which are singletons, and 1.4% to 1.5% rests with the top ten. Sequencing used PBMCs. These TCRs come from a man in his thirties or forties in good health and CMV-seronegative.

This clone was recorded once. The gene calls are TRBV19 and TRBJ2-7; TRBD2 aligns across 7 bases. Germline CDR1 LNHDA, CDR2 SQIVND (reference sequence). The CDR3 has 17 residues. V lost 3 bases, J lost 6 bases, and 17 bases stayed unmatched. CDR3 residues: CASSMTIGGGPGAEQYF. The CDR3 nucleotides read TGTGCCAGTAGTATGACGATTGGCGGGGGACCGGGCGCCGAGCAGTACTTC.

This clone was found a few times. This rearrangement joins TRBV6-6 to TRBJ1-1; possible D gene TRBD1, 5 bases. CDR3 length: 13 amino acids. With 6 bases removed from V and 4 bases from J, the gap between germline ends came to 12 bases. The germline gives CDR1 MNHNY, CDR2 SVGAGI (reference sequence). CDR3 sequence reads: CASSTRGGTEAFF. CDR3 coding DNA: TGTGCCAGCAGCACAAGGGGTGGCACTGAAGCTTTCTTT.

V and J are TRBV6-5 and TRBJ2-1; no firm D call. Germline values: CDR1 MNHEY, CDR2 SVGAGI. The CDR3 runs to 15 residues. V was cut by 7 bases and J by 0 bases, with 13 bases left in between. The CDR3 sequence: CASTRGWSSYNEQFF. The CDR3 nucleotides are TGTGCCAGCACCCGTGGTTGGAGCTCCTACAATGAGCAGTTCTTC.

J is TRBJ2-5 and V is TRBV5-1, with D perhaps TRBD2 (5 bases). The germline V gene encodes CDR1 SGHRS and CDR2 YFSETQ. The CDR3 runs 15 residues. Trimming removed 3 bases from V and 0 bases from J, with 12 bases in between. The DNA of the CDR3 is TGCGCCAGCAGCTGGCGGACTGGACACCAAGAGACCCAGTACTTC. It is translated as CASSWRTGHQETQYF.

This clone was found a few times. CDR3 coding DNA: TGTGCCAGCAGTCCCGGACAGAGAGGAGAGCAGTACTTC. Translated: CASSPGQRGEQYF. The chain carries TRBV2 and TRBJ2-7; the D gene is possibly TRBD1 (6 bases). The CDR3 contains 13 residues. The V end lost 5 bases, the J end lost 7 bases, and 15 bases lay between the germline ends. Per the germline V gene, CDR1 is SNHLY and CDR2 is FYNNEI.

This chain joins TRBV15 and TRBJ1-3; unclear D gene. The CDR3 spans 19 residues. Germline lookup yields CDR1 LNHNV and CDR2 YYDKDF (reference sequence). V was shortened by 0 bases and J by 0 bases, with 18 bases between the two germline ends. The DNA for the CDR3 is TGTGCCACCAGCAGAGACACAGCCTCAAAATTTTACTCTGGAAACACCATATATTTT. Its protein product is CATSRDTASKFYSGNTIYF.

The rearrangement joins TRBV19 to TRBJ1-1, with TRBD1 as a possible D gene (6 bases). The CDR3 extends over 14 amino acids. The germline CDR1 and CDR2 sequences are LNHDA and SQIVND (reference sequence). V lost 5 bases and J lost 1, with 11 bases in between. CDR3 coding DNA: TGTGCCAGTAGTCGGGGCAGGGGGAACACTGAAGCTTTCTTT. Protein: CASSRGRGNTEAFF.

J is TRBJ2-7 and V is TRBV30; D possibly corresponds to TRBD1 (7 bases). The CDR3 covers 13 residues. Germline V lookup: CDR1 GTSNPN, CDR2 SVGIG (reference sequence). V dropped 3 bases and J dropped 2 bases, with 11 bases sitting between them. CDR3 residues: CAWRVRGAYEQYF. CDR3 nucleotide sequence: TGTGCCTGGAGGGTCAGGGGGGCCTACGAGCAGTACTTC.

This chain joins TRBV5-7 and TRBJ2-7, with D perhaps TRBD1 (6 bases). TRBV5-7 is noted as an ORF with a role that remains uncertain. The CDR3 extends over 15 amino acids. Trimming pared 4 bases from V and 2 bases from J, leaving 16 bases between. CDR3 DNA sequence: TGTGCCAGCAGCATCGCCGGGACACCAACCTACGAGCAGTACTTC. This codes for CASSIAGTPTYEQYF.

This rearrangement joins TRBV10-3 to TRBJ2-2; D perhaps matches TRBD1 (6 bases). With 7 bases removed from V and 2 bases from J, the gap between germline ends came to 11 bases. Germline values: CDR1 ENHRY, CDR2 SYGVKD. The CDR3 spans 14 residues. The CDR3 coding sequence is TGTGCCATCATGGGGGCAGATAACACCGGGGAGCTGTTTTTT. Its translation is CAIMGADNTGELFF.

DNA of the CDR3: TGTGCCAGCAGCTGGGACAGGGGGCTCACTAACACTGAAGCTTTCTTT. Protein: CASSWDRGLTNTEAFF. V gene TRBV7-3 combines with J gene TRBJ1-1; 12 bases are shared with TRBD1. This CDR3 region has 16 residues. The junction had 5 bases not matched to a gene; V was cut back by 4 bases and J by 2 bases. Germline CDR1 is SGHTA and CDR2 is FQGTGA.

This sequence joins TRBV19 and TRBJ1-2; possible D gene TRBD1, 6 bases. The CDR3 totals 12 residues. The V end was cut by 4 bases, the J end by 3 bases, with 6 bases between. From germline, CDR1 is LNHDA and CDR2 SQIVND (reference sequence). CDR3 bases: TGTGCCAGTAGTAAGGGGGACTATGGCTACACCTTC. Its protein is CASSKGDYGYTF.

V usage is TRBV7-2 and J usage is TRBJ2-3; D remains ambiguous. Germline values: CDR1 SGHTA, CDR2 FQGNSA. Trimming shortened V by 6 bases and J by 5 bases, and 6 bases separated the two germline ends. There are 11 residues in the CDR3. The CDR3 protein is CASRAIDTQYF. Here the CDR3 DNA reads TGTGCCAGCAGAGCCATAGATACGCAGTATTTT.

The chain has TRBV11-2 and TRBJ1-4, with TRBD1 matching over 12 bases. The CDR3 extends over 17 amino acids. From germline, CDR1 is SGHAT and CDR2 FQNNGV. V lost 3 bases, J lost 2 bases, and 4 bases stayed unmatched. CDR3 in amino acids: CASSLGQGALTNEKLFF. The CDR3 DNA is TGTGCCAGCAGCTTGGGACAGGGGGCCCTTACTAATGAAAAACTGTTTTTT. Looking up the rest from reference TRBV11-2 and TRBJ1-4 gives the full variable domain: EAGVAQSPRYKIIEKRQSVAFWCNPISGHATLYWYQQILGQGPKLLIQFQNNGVVDDSQLPKDRFSAERLKGVDSTLKIQPAKLEDSAVYLCASSLGQGALTNEKLFFGSGTQLSVL.

The chain joins TRBV5-1 to TRBJ2-3, with D possibly TRBD1 on 5 matching bases. The CDR3 length is 12 residues. The V end was cut by 5 bases, the J end by 8 bases, with 12 bases between. Germline V gene lookup returns CDR1 SGHRS and CDR2 YFSETQ. CDR3 sequence (DNA): TGCGCCAGCAGGGGCGACAGTACTACGCAGTATTTT. Translation: CASRGDSTTQYF. Full variable domain (remainder filled in from reference TRBV5-1 and TRBJ2-3): KAGVTQTPRYLIKTRGQQVTLSCSPISGHRSVSWYQQTPGQGLQFLFEYFSETQRNKGNFPGRFSGRQFSNSRSEMNVSTLELGDSALYLCASRGDSTTQYFGPGTRLTVL.